This T cell receptor beta chain was sequenced in a study of blood T cells in healthy people across ages. Study observations and caveats: Naive CD4+ cell counts and diversity both ran higher in long-lived than in aged donors.

About this clonotype itself: The target antigen is unknown.

A J-beta primer mix and a sample-barcoded 5' primer were used in a second PCR of roughly 6 to 11 cycles. One entry per CDR3 protein, called by TCRdb with MiXCR from the 5' RACE reads. Of roughly 1.7 million distinct CDR3 sequences in the sample, around 36% were seen once. The V and J ends lost 3 bases and 2 bases, in that order; junction bases with no gene match: 10. Germline assignment: CDR1 LGHDT and CDR2 YNNKEL (reference sequence). The CDR3 contains 17 residues. The sample consisted of blood. The sequence came from a young woman in good health. The rearrangement uses TRBV3-1 and TRBJ2-1; the match to TRBD2 covers 7 bases. This CDR3 is CASSQESLATTYNEQFF. The CDR3 DNA follows: TGTGCCAGCAGCCAGGAGTCACTAGCGACTACCTACAATGAGCAGTTCTTC.